This T cell receptor beta chain comes out of a study of T cell responses to AZD1222 COVID-19 vaccine. Study in general: Second-dose intervals of approximately 4 or approximately 12 weeks were pooled.

Study outcomes and limitations: Close to half of all spike-specific TCRs reportedly target regions of the variants that are unmutated. AZD1222 recipients seropositive at baseline numbered only 5 or 6. White British donors predominated, females outnumbered males, and clonal diversity was possibly underestimated.

The CDR3 spans 17 residues. The V gene's germline CDR1 is MNHEY and CDR2 SVGEGT. V was clipped by 0 bases and J by 7 bases; unmatched bases: 10. As regards this clone: Its specificity is unknown.

Only in-frame clones appear in the TCRdb table, and some are missing; sequencing was by immunoSEQ multiplex PCR. The table includes tens of thousands of clones, about nine tenths detected once. Sequences were derived from peripheral blood, sampled on day 0 of AZD1222 vaccination. This receptor was identified in an adult in good health. The chain joins TRBV6-2 or TRBV6-3 to TRBJ1-5; 9 bases are shared with TRBD1. The CDR3 reads CASSYSPGRGQGQPQHF. The CDR3 nucleotides read TGTGCCAGCAGTTACTCGCCGGGTCGGGGACAGGGACAGCCCCAGCATTTT.